This note documents a single T cell receptor beta chain sequence. This sample is drawn from a study of T cell responses to AZD1222 COVID-19 vaccine. Profiling relied on immunoSEQ multiplex PCR, and the TCRdb table lists in-frame clones only, not all of them. Here the sample spans 150,000 to 200,000 clones, 85% to 95% being singletons. The junction had 9 bases not matched to a gene; V was cut back by 1 base and J by 6 bases. Germline V gene sequence: CDR1 MGHDK, CDR2 SYGVNS. The CDR3 extends over 17 amino acids. J is TRBJ2-7 and V is TRBV25-1; 13 nucleotides agree with TRBD2. This TCR was recovered from an adult in good health. The input for sequencing was peripheral blood, taken on day 0 of AZD1222 vaccination. CDR3 region: CASSEFGTSGTLGEQYF. CDR3 nucleotides: TGTGCCAGCAGTGAATTCGGGACTAGCGGGACCCTCGGCGAGCAGTACTTC.